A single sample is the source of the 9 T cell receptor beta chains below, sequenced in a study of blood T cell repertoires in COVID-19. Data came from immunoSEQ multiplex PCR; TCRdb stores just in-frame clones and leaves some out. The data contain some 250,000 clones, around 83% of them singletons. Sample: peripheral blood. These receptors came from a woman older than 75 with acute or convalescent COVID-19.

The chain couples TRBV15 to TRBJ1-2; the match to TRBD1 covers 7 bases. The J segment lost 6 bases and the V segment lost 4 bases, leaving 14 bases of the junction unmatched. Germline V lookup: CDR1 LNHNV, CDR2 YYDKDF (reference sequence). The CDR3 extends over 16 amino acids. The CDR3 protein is CATSITLDRVAHGYTF. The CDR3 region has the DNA TGTGCCACCAGCATAACCCTTGACAGGGTAGCCCATGGCTACACCTTC.

In nucleotides, the CDR3 is TGCGCCACTTCTATGGGCGGGGAGGCTTCCGTCCAAGAGACCCAGTACTTC. It is translated as CATSMGGEASVQETQYF. The chain couples TRBV10-1 to TRBJ2-5; the D gene is possibly TRBD2 (6 bases). V was cut by 10 bases and J by 1 base, with 25 bases left in between. The CDR3 has 17 residues. CDR1 and CDR2 from the germline V gene are WNHNN and SYGVQD (reference sequence).

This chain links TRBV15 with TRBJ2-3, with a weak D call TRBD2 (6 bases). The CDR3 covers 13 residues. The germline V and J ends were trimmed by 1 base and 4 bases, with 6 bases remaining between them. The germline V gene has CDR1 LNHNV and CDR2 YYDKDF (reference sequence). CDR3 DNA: TGTGCCACCAGCAGAGGGGGGGCAGATACGCAGTATTTT. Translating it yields CATSRGGADTQYF.

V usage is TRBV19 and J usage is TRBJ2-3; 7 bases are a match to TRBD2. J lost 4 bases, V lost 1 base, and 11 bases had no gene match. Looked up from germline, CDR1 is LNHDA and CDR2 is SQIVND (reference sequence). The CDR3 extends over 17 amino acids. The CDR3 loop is CASSIGQGGSLSDTQYF. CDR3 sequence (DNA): TGTGCCAGTAGTATAGGTCAGGGAGGGAGTCTGTCAGATACGCAGTATTTT. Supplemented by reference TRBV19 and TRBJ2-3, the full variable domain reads DGGITQSPKYLFRKEGQNVTLSCEQNLNHDAMYWYRQDPGQGLRLIYYSQIVNDFQKGDIAEGYSVSREKKESFPLTVTSAQKNPTAFYLCASSIGQGGSLSDTQYFGPGTRLTVL.

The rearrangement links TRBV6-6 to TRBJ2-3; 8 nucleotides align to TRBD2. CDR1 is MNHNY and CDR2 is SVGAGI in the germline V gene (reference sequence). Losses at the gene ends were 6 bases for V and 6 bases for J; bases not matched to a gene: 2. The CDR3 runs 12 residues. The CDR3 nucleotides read TGTGCCAGCAGCCCGGGGGGGGATACGCAGTATTTT. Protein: CASSPGGDTQYF.

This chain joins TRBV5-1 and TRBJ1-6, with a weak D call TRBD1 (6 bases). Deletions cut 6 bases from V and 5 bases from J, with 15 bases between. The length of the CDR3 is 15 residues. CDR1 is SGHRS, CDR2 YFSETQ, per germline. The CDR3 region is CASTRGSVDNSPLHF. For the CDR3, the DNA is TGCGCCAGCACCAGGGGATCGGTTGATAATTCACCCCTCCACTTT.

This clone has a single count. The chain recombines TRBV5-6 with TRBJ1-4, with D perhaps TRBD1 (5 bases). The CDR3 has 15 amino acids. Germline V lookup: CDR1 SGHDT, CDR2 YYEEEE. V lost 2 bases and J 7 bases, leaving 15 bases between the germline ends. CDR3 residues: CASSLSGYKGEKLFF. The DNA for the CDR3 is TGTGCCAGCAGCTTATCAGGGTACAAGGGTGAAAAACTGTTTTTT.

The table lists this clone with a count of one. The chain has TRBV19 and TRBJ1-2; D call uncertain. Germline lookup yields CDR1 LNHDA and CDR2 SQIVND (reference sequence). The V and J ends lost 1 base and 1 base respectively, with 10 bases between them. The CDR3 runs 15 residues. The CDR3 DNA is TGTGCCAGTAGTATAGCTGCAGGCGATAACTATGGCTACACCTTC. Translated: CASSIAAGDNYGYTF. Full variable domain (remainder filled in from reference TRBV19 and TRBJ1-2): DGGITQSPKYLFRKEGQNVTLSCEQNLNHDAMYWYRQDPGQGLRLIYYSQIVNDFQKGDIAEGYSVSREKKESFPLTVTSAQKNPTAFYLCASSIAAGDNYGYTFGSGTRLTVV.

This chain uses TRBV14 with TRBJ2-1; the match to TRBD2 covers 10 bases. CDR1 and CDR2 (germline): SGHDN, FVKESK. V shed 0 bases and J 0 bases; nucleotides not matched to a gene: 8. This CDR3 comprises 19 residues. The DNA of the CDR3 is TGTGCCAGCAGCCAAGAAACTAGCGGGGCCCAATACTCCTACAATGAGCAGTTCTTC. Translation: CASSQETSGAQYSYNEQFF.